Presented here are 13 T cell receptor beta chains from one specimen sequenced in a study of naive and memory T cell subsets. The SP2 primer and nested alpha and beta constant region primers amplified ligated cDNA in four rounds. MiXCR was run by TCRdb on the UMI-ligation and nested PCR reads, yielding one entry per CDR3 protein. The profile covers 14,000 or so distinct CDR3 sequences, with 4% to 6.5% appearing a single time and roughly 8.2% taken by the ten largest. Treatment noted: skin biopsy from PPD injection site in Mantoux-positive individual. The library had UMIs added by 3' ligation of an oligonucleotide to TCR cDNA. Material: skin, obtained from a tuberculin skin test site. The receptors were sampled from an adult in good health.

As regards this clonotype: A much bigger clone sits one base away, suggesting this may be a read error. CDR3 sequence reads: CASSGDAAEGYGDTF. In DNA form, the CDR3 reads TGTGCCAGCAGCGGGGACGCGGCGGAAGGATATGGCGACACCTTC. This chain connects TRBV5-6 to TRBJ1-2; TRBD1 might be the D (5 bases). Germline V gene data show CDR1 as SGHDT and CDR2 as YYEEEE. There are 15 residues in the CDR3.

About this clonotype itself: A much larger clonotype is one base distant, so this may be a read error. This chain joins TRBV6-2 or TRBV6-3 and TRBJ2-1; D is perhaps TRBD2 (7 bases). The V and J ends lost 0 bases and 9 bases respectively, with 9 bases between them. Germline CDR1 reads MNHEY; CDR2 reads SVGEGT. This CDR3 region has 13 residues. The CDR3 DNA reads TGTGCCAGCAGTTACTCGAGGGGGGGTGAGCAGTTCTTC. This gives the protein CASSYSRGGEQFF.

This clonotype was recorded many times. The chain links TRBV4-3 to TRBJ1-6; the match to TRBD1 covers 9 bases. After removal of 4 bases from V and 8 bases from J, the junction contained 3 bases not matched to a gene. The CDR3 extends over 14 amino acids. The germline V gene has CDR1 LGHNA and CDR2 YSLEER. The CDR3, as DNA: TGCGCCAGCAGCCCGGGACAGGGCTATTCACCCCTCCACTTT. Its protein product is CASSPGQGYSPLHF.

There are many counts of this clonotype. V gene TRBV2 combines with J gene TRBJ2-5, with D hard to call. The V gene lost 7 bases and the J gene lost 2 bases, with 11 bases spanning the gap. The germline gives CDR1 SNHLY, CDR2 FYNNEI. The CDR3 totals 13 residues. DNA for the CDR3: TGTGCCAGCACGAGGCAGGTACAAGAGACCCAGTACTTC. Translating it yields CASTRQVQETQYF.

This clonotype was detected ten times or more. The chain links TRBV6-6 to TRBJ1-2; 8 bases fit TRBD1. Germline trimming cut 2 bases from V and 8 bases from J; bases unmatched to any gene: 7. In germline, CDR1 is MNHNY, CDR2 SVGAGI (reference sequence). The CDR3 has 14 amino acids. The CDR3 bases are TGTGCCAGCAGTTACCCCACAGGGGGAAAGGGCTACACCTTC. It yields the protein CASSYPTGGKGYTF.

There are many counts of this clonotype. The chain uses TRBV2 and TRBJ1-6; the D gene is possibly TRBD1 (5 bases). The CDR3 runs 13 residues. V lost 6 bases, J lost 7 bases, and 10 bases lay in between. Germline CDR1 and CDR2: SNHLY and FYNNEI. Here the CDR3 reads CASRGDGNSPLHF. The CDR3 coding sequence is TGTGCCAGCAGAGGGGACGGGAATTCACCCCTCCACTTT.

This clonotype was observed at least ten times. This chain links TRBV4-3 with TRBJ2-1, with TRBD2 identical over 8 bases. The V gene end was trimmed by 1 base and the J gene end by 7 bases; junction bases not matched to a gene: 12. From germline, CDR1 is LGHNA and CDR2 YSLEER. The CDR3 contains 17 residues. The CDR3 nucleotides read TGCGCCAGCAGCCAAGTCCCCGGCGGGGGGCGCGGGAATGAGCAGTTCTTC. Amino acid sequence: CASSQVPGGGRGNEQFF.

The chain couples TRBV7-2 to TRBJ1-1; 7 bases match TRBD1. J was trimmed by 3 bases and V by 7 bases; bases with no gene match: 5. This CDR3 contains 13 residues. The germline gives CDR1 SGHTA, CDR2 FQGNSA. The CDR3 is CASTDRVYTEAFF. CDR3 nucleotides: TGTGCCAGCACCGACAGGGTTTACACTGAAGCTTTCTTT. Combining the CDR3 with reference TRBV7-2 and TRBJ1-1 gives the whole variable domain GAGVSQSPSNKVTEKGKDVELRCDPISGHTALYWYRQSLGQGLEFLIYFQGNSAPDKSGLPSDRFSAERTGGSVSTLTIQRTQQEDSAVYLCASTDRVYTEAFFGQGTRLTVV.

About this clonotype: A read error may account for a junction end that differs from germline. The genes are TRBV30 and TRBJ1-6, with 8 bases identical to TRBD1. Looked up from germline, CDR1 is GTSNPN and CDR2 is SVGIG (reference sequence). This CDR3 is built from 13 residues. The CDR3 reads CVWEGQGSSPLHF. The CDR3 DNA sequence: TGTGTCTGGGAAGGACAGGGCAGTTCACCCCTCCACTTT.

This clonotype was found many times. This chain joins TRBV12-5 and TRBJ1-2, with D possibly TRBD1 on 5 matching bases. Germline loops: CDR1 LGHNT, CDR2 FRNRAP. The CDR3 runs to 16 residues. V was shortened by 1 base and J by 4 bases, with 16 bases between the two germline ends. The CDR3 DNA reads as TGTGCTAGTGGTTTGGGTCGCCTTGGGACGGCCTATGGCTACACCTTC. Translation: CASGLGRLGTAYGYTF.

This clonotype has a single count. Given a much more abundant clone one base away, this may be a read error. CDR3 DNA sequence: TGCAGTGCTAAGAAGGGGGAGAGACAGCCCCAGCATTTT. Protein sequence: CSAKKGERQPQHF. This chain links TRBV20-1 with TRBJ1-5, with D perhaps TRBD1 (6 bases). Between the trimmed V and J ends, which lost 4 bases and 7 bases, there was a span of 14 bases. The germline CDR1 and CDR2 sequences are DFQATT and SNEGSKA (reference sequence). CDR3 length equals 13 residues.

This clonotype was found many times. CDR3 sequence (DNA): TGTGCCAGCTCACGACAGGGGAGCGAGCAGTACTTC. Translation: CASSRQGSEQYF. The chain couples TRBV18 to TRBJ2-7, with TRBD1 identical over 8 bases. The CDR3 contains 12 residues. CDR1 and CDR2 (germline): KGHSH, LQKENI. J gave up 6 bases and V 4 bases, and 2 bases lay outside the gene matches.

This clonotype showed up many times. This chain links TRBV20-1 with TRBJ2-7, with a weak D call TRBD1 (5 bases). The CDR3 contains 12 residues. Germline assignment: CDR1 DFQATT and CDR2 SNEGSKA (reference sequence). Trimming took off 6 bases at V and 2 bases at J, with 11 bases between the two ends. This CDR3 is CSAFDSPYEQYF. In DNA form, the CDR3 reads TGCAGTGCGTTCGACAGCCCCTACGAGCAGTACTTC.